This passage covers 14 T cell receptor beta chains from one sample sequenced in a study of sequential checkpoint blockade in melanoma. Treatment: randomized to nivolumab then ipilimumab (arm A) or the reverse (arm B). The data were produced by immunoSEQ multiplex PCR, yet TCRdb's version contains in-frame clones alone and is incomplete. The sample holds 15,000 or so clones, over 65% seen once. Source: CD8+ T cells sorted from blood (inferred from file names), taken from a patient given nivolumab and ipilimumab in sequence. These TCRs come from a human donor with melanoma.

In DNA form, the CDR3 reads TGTGCCAGCAGTGAAAAGCGGGAGGGCCGTATTCCCCCCCAAGAGACCCAGTACTTC. It is translated as CASSEKREGRIPPQETQYF. This chain connects TRBV6-1 to TRBJ2-5; 10 bases are a match to TRBD2. There are 19 residues in the CDR3. V lost 2 bases to trimming and J lost 1 base; unmatched junction nucleotides: 13. Germline loops: CDR1 MNHNS, CDR2 SASEGT.

The V call is TRBV6-6, the J call TRBJ1-2, with TRBD1 matching 8 bases. The germline V gene encodes CDR1 MNHNY and CDR2 SVGAGI (reference sequence). The CDR3 totals 14 residues. V shed 5 bases and J 4 bases; nucleotides not matched to a gene: 6. CDR3 coding DNA: TGTGCCAGCAGTATAGGGGGACAGGCCTATGGCTACACCTTC. It translates to CASSIGGQAYGYTF.

The gene calls are TRBV7-6 and TRBJ2-1; 7 bases fit TRBD2. Germline CDR1 SGHVS, CDR2 FNYEAQ. The CDR3 spans 17 residues. V shed 5 bases, J shed 7 bases, and the junction held 17 bases outside the gene matches. CDR3 region: CASSPRVAGSPWNEQFF. The DNA of the CDR3 is TGTGCCAGCAGCCCTCGGGTAGCGGGTTCACCTTGGAATGAGCAGTTCTTC.

This clone was observed a few times. The chain combines TRBV18 with TRBJ2-5; D is undetermined. Germline V gene data show CDR1 as KGHSH and CDR2 as LQKENI. The V gene lost 2 bases and the J gene lost 0 bases, with 10 bases spanning the gap. The CDR3 spans 15 residues. The CDR3 spells CASSPNLQYQETQYF. The CDR3 nucleotides are TGTGCCAGCTCACCAAATTTGCAGTACCAAGAGACCCAGTACTTC.

The chain joins TRBV6-6 to TRBJ2-5; a possible D gene is TRBD1 (6 bases). The end of the DNA aligns better with TRBJ2-7, so the J call may be wrong. The CDR3 is 13 amino acids. The germline V gene has CDR1 MNHNY and CDR2 SVGAGI (reference sequence). CDR3 sequence: CASRDRGSYEQYF. CDR3 DNA sequence: TGTGCCAGCAGGGATAGGGGGTCCTACGAGCAGTACTTC.

This chain joins TRBV9 and TRBJ1-3; D gene ambiguous. V was cut by 1 base and J by 0 bases, with 8 bases left in between. Germline assignment: CDR1 SGDLS and CDR2 YYNGEE. The CDR3 is 15 amino acids. The CDR3, as DNA: TGTGCCAGCAGCGTAAATTCAGGCTCTGGAAACACCATATATTTT. Translation: CASSVNSGSGNTIYF.

The chain employs TRBV9 and TRBJ2-7; the D is unclear. Trimming removed 0 bases from V and 0 bases from J, with 7 bases in between. The CDR3 has 14 residues. Germline-derived CDR1 and CDR2 are SGDLS and YYNGEE. The CDR3 reads CASSVGADSYEQYF. CDR3 bases: TGTGCCAGCAGCGTAGGTGCAGACTCCTACGAGCAGTACTTC.

V gene TRBV19 combines with J gene TRBJ2-1; TRBD1 aligns across 7 bases. Germline V CDR1 and CDR2: LNHDA, SQIVND (reference sequence). This CDR3 contains 14 residues. The V gene end was trimmed by 3 bases and the J gene end by 3 bases; junction bases not matched to a gene: 2. The CDR3 reads CASSMGQLYNEQFF. CDR3 bases: TGTGCCAGTAGTATGGGACAGCTCTACAATGAGCAGTTCTTC.

V is TRBV7-9 and J is TRBJ2-1, with a tentative D call TRBD2 (5 bases). V gave up 3 bases and J gave up 9 bases, with 9 bases separating them. Germline V gene sequence: CDR1 SEHNR, CDR2 FQNEAQ (reference sequence). CDR3 length: 12 amino acids. CDR3: CASSFGLGEQFF. CDR3 coding DNA: TGTGCCAGCAGCTTCGGACTGGGTGAGCAGTTCTTC.

The chain joins TRBV9 to TRBJ2-6; D is uncertain. The V end was cut by 2 bases, the J end by 0 bases, with 9 bases between. The CDR3 has 16 residues. In germline, CDR1 is SGDLS, CDR2 YYNGEE. CDR3 region: CASSVTGDSGANVLTF. Here the CDR3 DNA reads TGTGCCAGCAGCGTTACGGGTGACTCTGGGGCCAACGTCCTGACTTTC.

The V gene is TRBV12-5, the J gene TRBJ2-1; the D gene is possibly TRBD1 (5 bases). Germline V lookup: CDR1 LGHNT, CDR2 FRNRAP. The CDR3 runs 11 residues. Trimming took 5 bases from V and 10 from J, leaving 9 bases between them. CDR3 protein: CASGPDREQFF. In DNA form, the CDR3 reads TGTGCTAGTGGTCCCGACAGAGAGCAGTTCTTC.

The genes are TRBV19 and TRBJ1-1, with TRBD1 matching over 7 bases. The CDR3 contains 15 residues. The V and J ends lost 7 bases and 1 base, in that order; junction bases with no gene match: 9. Germline assignment: CDR1 LNHDA and CDR2 SQIVND (reference sequence). CDR3 in DNA: TGTGCCAGTAACCGACCGGGACAGAGGAACACTGAAGCTTTCTTT. Protein: CASNRPGQRNTEAFF.

V usage is TRBV6-5 and J usage is TRBJ1-1; D is possibly TRBD1 (5 bases). The CDR3 runs 13 residues. Germline V lookup: CDR1 MNHEY, CDR2 SVGAGI. Trimming pared 2 bases from V and 5 bases from J, leaving 9 bases between. Written as DNA, the CDR3 is TGTGCCAGCAGTTACGGGGGGGTGACTGAAGCTTTCTTT. As protein: CASSYGGVTEAFF.

J is TRBJ2-1 and V is TRBV7-9, with no clear D. CDR3 length: 13 amino acids. Between the trimmed V and J ends, which lost 0 bases and 7 bases, there was a span of 7 bases. Germline values: CDR1 SEHNR, CDR2 FQNEAQ (reference sequence). The CDR3 DNA sequence: TGTGCCAGCAGCTTAGCGGTCGAGAATGAGCAGTTCTTC. The encoded protein is CASSLAVENEQFF.